The clone carrying this TCR beta chain has just one count. Its antigen is unidentified. TCRdb reprocessed the reads via MiXCR and lists one record per CDR3 protein. The repertoire holds approximately 170,000 distinct CDR3 sequences, roughly 15% seen once, with under 20% in the top ten. The data stem from a study of T cell repertoires in cytomegalovirus infection. Overall study context: It can be stated that public TCR beta signatures indicated CMV infection as well as a matching HLA type.

Overall study findings and caveats: Dominating the ex vivo response were TCR beta clonotypes that were CMV-specific and HLA-C-restricted. Pooled public TCR beta family frequency picked out CMV carriers with the relevant HLA.

The specimen sequenced was CD8+ T cells from PBMCs. The receptor was derived from a human donor in good health (CMV status not recorded). Some clones in this sample may be carry-over from other donors' samples.

For the CDR3, the DNA is TGTGCTAGTGGTTCGGATGAACAGAGAGGAGAGACCCAGTACTTC. It is translated as CASGSDEQRGETQYF. V is TRBV12-5 and J is TRBJ2-5; D is uncertain. Germline V gene sequence: CDR1 LGHNT, CDR2 FRNRAP. The CDR3 is 15 residues long. V dropped 4 bases and J dropped 4 bases, with 16 bases sitting between them.